This T cell receptor beta chain was found in a study of blood T cell repertoires in COVID-19. Sequenced by immunoSEQ multiplex PCR; TCRdb stores in-frame clones only, minus some. Seen here are 150,000 to 200,000 clones, around 90% observed once, and the top ten hold 9% to 10%. Cohorts were assigned according to the clinical history that participants reported. From germline, CDR1 is LNHNV and CDR2 YYDKDF (reference sequence). The CDR3 runs to 14 residues. V lost 1 base to trimming and J lost 6 bases; unmatched junction nucleotides: 1. The receptor's source is a woman between 18 and 29 years old who had recovered from COVID-19. Material for sequencing was PBMCs or T cells enriched from blood (not recorded which). The chain links TRBV15 to TRBJ2-1; 9 positions agree with TRBD2. The CDR3 here is CATSRGGGANEQFF. CDR3 in DNA: TGTGCCACCAGCAGAGGCGGGGGGGCCAATGAGCAGTTCTTC.